The T cell receptor (beta chain) described here comes from a study of shared clonotypes between healthy human individuals. Background on the study: Three men and a couple of women, aged 18 to 49, were donors.

Clones were sequenced by immunoSEQ multiplex PCR, and TCRdb holds only the in-frame ones, with some missing. Found here are some 2,000,000 clones, 95% of them singletons; the top ten hold roughly 0.13%. V was pared by 8 bases and J by 4 bases, with 3 bases of the junction left unmatched. This CDR3 has 13 residues. Germline V gives CDR1 MNHNS, CDR2 SASEGT. This clone was found once. The V call is TRBV6-1, the J call TRBJ1-5, with TRBD1 identical over 9 bases. The TCR sequence derives from a man between 18 and 35 years old in good health. Sequenced: naive CD4+ T cells sorted from blood. Subset: CD45RA+ positively selected. The DNA for the CDR3 is TGTGCCAGCGGGGACAGGGAGAATCAGCCCCAGCATTTT. Translated, it gives CASGDRENQPQHF.